This T cell receptor (beta chain) was identified in a study of T cells in Graves' hyperthyroidism and ophthalmopathy (dated by TCRdb to the late 2010s). For the study in its entirety: Peripheral blood was sampled at the time of initial diagnosis, prior to any treatment. To identify distinguishing TCR V-J signatures, a discovery cohort of around 100 patients was used, comprising under 45 with Graves' ophthalmopathy and some 57 with stable Graves' hyperthyroidism. Whether ophthalmopathy could be predicted prospectively was tested in an independent validation cohort made up of roughly 19 hyperthyroidism patients plus 17 patients who later progressed to ophthalmopathy. The roughly 100 discovery patients were randomly divided into training and test sets at a 7:3 ratio. Thyroid tissue and blood T-cell repertoires from about six Graves' hyperthyroidism patients were also compared in the study. Once sampling was done, hyperthyroidism patients were given methimazole at a starting dose of 30 mg daily, whereas ophthalmopathy patients were given high-dose intravenous methylprednisolone. According to the paper, TCR Vbeta CDR3 sequencing was carried out on 135 peripheral blood samples, which came from fewer than 50 ophthalmopathy, under 85 hyperthyroidism and approximately 17 progressor patients. Results the study describes overall, beyond this receptor: A 13 V-J signature model separated ophthalmopathy from stable hyperthyroidism, with 87.88% sensitivity and 81% to 83% specificity in cross-validation and 80%/75% in testing. In validation, the model predicted progression to ophthalmopathy with around 71% sensitivity and roughly 72% specificity, a median of around 6.6 months before onset. Sample size was not statistically predetermined, and blinding of investigators to group allocation was not performed. Most expanded thyroid clonotypes (frequency above 0.001) were also detected in blood, a finding suggesting that blood repertoires may reflect thyroid immune responses.

Moderately to severely active disease, a Clinical Activity Score of at least 3, a NOSPECS grade of at least 4, and a duration under 3 months were present in ophthalmopathy patients. Exclusion was applied to patients with uncontrolled infections, other autoimmune diseases, pregnancy or lactation. Clinical symptoms, serum thyroxine and TRAb, thyroid ultrasound, and orbital computed tomography formed the basis for the diagnoses. PBMCs were isolated from around 10 ml of fresh peripheral blood by Ficoll-Paque density gradient centrifugation. Total RNA was extracted with Trizol reagent, and quality was checked on an Agilent 2100 Bioanalyzer. The TCR beta CDR3 regions were amplified from RNA transcripts. A first-round RT-PCR of the TCR CDR3 used the HTBI primer set with the Qiagen OneStep RT-PCR kit. A second multiplex PCR round built the libraries, followed by size selection and purification. Paired-end sequencing of the libraries was performed with 100 bp reads on an Illumina HiSeq2000. The authors' pipeline ran thus. SOAPnuke was used to process the raw data, with reads discarded if the reads contained adapters or uncalled bases, had a mean Phred below 15, or lacked an exact constant-primer or identifier match. COPE v1.2.5 was used to merge high-quality paired reads, and clonotypes were defined as unique nucleotide sequences. Clonotypes were aligned to IMGT TRBV, TRBD and TRBJ reference segments using MiTCR v1.1. The analysis was restricted to V-J combinations with a frequency above 0.0001, which together covered 99% to 99.2% of the repertoires. The TCS score was defined as the ratio of F50 (clonal expansion) to E x V (chaos), calculated using BLOSUM62-based TCRdist between CDR3 peptides within each V-J. Welch's t-statistics and random forest reduced 514 V-J features to under 15, which were used in a naive Bayes classifier (R e1071). TCRdb's own reprocessing of the public reads used fastp at Q25 and MiXCR and kept productive beta chains. Each entry merges the rows of one CDR3 protein and shows their most common DNA and genes. The authors' filters were not applied to this entry. This sample comprises some 500,000 distinct CDR3 sequences, more than 15% of them detected only once. Of the sample, approximately 32% is held by the ten largest clones.

This clonotype has a count of ten or more. It has no known antigen specificity. No base quality values were provided; no much bigger clone lies one nucleotide off. The germline V end is reduced by 6 bases and the J end by 8 bases; junction bases left unmatched: 5. CDR1 and CDR2 were assigned from the germline V gene as MDHEN and SYDVKM. The CDR3 goes from the cysteine to the phenylalanine over 14 residues. Solely the CDR3 DNA is kept, with 42 bases framed from the first base. This chain joins TRBV28 to TRBJ2-1, with TRBD2 matching 12 junction bases. The source of this sequence is a woman aged 30 to 39 with Graves' ophthalmopathy. The specimen was blood. At the DNA level, the sequence is TGTGCCAGCAGCCTAGCGGGAGGGGCGGATGAGCAGTTCTTC. It is translated as CASSLAGGADEQFF.